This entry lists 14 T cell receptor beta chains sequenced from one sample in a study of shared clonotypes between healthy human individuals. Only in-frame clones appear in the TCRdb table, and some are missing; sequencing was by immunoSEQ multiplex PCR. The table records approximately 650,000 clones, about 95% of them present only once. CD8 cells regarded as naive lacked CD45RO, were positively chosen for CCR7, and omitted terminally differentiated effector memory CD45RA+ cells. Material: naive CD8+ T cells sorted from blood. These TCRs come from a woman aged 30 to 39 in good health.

For the CDR3, the DNA is TGTGCCAGCAGTTTCGGATCCTACGAGCAGTACTTC. Translation: CASSFGSYEQYF. The chain recombines TRBV28 with TRBJ2-5; D uncertain. The J call may be wrong; the DNA end is better matched by TRBJ2-7. The CDR3 is made up of 12 amino acids. Germline V gene lookup returns CDR1 MDHEN and CDR2 SYDVKM.

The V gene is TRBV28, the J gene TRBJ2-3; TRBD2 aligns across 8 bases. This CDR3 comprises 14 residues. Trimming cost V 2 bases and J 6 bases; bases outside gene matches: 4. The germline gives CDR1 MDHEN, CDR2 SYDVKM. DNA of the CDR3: TGTGCCAGCAGTTTAGAGCGGGAGTTGGATACGCAGTATTTT. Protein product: CASSLERELDTQYF.

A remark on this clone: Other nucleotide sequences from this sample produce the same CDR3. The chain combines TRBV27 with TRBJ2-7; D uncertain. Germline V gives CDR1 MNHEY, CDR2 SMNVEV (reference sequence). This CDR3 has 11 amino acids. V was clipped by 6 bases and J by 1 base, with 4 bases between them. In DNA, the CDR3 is TGTGCCAGCAGCCGGTCCTACGAGCAGTACTTC. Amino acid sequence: CASSRSYEQYF.

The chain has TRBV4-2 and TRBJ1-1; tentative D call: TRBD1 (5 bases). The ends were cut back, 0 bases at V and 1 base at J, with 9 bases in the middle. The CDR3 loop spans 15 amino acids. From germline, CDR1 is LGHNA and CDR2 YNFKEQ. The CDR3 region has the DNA TGTGCCAGCAGCCAAGAGGAGACAGCGAACACTGAAGCTTTCTTT. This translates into CASSQEETANTEAFF.

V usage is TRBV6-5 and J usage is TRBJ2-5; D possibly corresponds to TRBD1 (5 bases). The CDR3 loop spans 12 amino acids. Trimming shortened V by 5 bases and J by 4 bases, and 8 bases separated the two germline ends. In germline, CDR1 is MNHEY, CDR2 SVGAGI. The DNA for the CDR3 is TGTGCCAGCAGTACAGGAGCAGAGACCCAGTACTTC. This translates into CASSTGAETQYF.

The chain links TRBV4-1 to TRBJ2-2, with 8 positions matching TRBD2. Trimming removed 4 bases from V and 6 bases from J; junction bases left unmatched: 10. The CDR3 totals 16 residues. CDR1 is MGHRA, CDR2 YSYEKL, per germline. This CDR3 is CASSLPRGGRAGELFF. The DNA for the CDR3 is TGCGCCAGCAGCCTGCCCCGGGGGGGACGCGCCGGGGAGCTGTTTTTT.

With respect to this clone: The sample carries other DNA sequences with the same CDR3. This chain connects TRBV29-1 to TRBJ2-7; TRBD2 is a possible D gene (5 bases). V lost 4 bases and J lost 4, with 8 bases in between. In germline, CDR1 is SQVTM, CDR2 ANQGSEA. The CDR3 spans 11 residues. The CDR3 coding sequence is TGCAGCGTTGGTCGGGATTACGAGCAGTACTTC. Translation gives CSVGRDYEQYF.

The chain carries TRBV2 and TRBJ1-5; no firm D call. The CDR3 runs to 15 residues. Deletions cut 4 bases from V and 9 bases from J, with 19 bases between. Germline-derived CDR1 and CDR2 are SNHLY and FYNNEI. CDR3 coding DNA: TGTGCCAGCAGTGTTTCGTACCCGGCCAACGGGCCCCAGCATTTT. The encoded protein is CASSVSYPANGPQHF.

CDR3 region: CASSLGGQGAYEQYF. CDR3 DNA sequence: TGTGCCAGCAGCTTAGGGGGACAGGGAGCCTACGAGCAGTACTTC. V gene TRBV13 combines with J gene TRBJ2-7; 9 bases map to TRBD1. Looked up from germline, CDR1 is PRHDT and CDR2 is FYEKMQ (reference sequence). The CDR3 has 15 residues. Trimming cost V 0 bases and J 2 bases; bases outside gene matches: 2.

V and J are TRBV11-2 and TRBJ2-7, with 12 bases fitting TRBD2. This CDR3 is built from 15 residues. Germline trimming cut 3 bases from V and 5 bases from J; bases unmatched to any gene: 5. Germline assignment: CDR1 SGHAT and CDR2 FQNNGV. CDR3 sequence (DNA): TGTGCCAGCAGCTTCGGGACTAGCGGGTCCAACGAGCAGTACTTC. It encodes CASSFGTSGSNEQYF.

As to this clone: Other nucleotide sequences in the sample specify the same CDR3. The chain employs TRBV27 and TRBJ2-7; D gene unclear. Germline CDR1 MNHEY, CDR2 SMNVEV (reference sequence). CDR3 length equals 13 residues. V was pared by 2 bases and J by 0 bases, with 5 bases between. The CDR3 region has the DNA TGTGCCAGCAGTTTAAGCGCCTCCTACGAGCAGTACTTC. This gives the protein CASSLSASYEQYF.

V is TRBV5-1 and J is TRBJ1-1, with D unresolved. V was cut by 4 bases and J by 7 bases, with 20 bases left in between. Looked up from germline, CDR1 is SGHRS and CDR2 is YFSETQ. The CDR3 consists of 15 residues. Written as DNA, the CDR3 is TGCGCCAGCAGCCCGTACTTTTGGCGGGTGGGTGAAGCTTTCTTT. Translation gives CASSPYFWRVGEAFF. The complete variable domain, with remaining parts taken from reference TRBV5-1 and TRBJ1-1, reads KAGVTQTPRYLIKTRGQQVTLSCSPISGHRSVSWYQQTPGQGLQFLFEYFSETQRNKGNFPGRFSGRQFSNSRSEMNVSTLELGDSALYLCASSPYFWRVGEAFFGQGTRLTVV.

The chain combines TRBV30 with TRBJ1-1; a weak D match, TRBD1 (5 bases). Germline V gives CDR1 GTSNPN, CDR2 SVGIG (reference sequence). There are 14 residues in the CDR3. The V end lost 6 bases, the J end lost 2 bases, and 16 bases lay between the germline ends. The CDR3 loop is CACESLRENTEAFF. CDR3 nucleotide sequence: TGTGCCTGCGAATCTCTCAGGGAAAACACTGAAGCTTTCTTT. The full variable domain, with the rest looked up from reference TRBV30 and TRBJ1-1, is SQTIHQWPATLVQPVGSPLSLECTVEGTSNPNLYWYRQAAGRGLQLLFYSVGIGQISSEVPQNLSASRPQDRQFILSSKKLLLSDSGFYLCACESLRENTEAFFGQGTRLTVV.

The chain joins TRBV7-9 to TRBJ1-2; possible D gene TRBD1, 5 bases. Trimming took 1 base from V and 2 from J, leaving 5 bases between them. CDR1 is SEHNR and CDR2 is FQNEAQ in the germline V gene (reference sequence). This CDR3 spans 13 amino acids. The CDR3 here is CASSLGQNYGYTF. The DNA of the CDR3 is TGTGCCAGCAGCTTAGGACAGAACTATGGCTACACCTTC.